What follows are 20 T cell receptor beta chains derived from one specimen sequenced in a study of shared clonotypes between healthy human individuals. The naive CD8 fraction comprised CD45RO-negative cells positively selected for CCR7 and excluded terminally differentiated effector memory CD45RA+ cells. The protocol was immunoSEQ multiplex PCR, while the TCRdb copy is restricted to in-frame clones and leaves out a portion. The profile shows around 600,000 clones, 90% to 95% of them singletons. Material: naive CD8+ T cells sorted from blood. The receptors shown here come from a woman aged 30 to 39 in good health.

The J gene is TRBJ2-3, the V gene TRBV10-1, with a tentative D call TRBD1 (5 bases). CDR1 is WNHNN, CDR2 SYGVQD, per germline (reference sequence). The CDR3 is 16 amino acids. V dropped 6 bases and J dropped 6 bases, with 22 bases sitting between them. Here the CDR3 reads CASSKDITRAWDTQYF. The CDR3 DNA sequence: TGCGCCAGCAGCAAGGACATCACCAGGGCGTGGGATACGCAGTATTTT.

The rearrangement links TRBV13 to TRBJ2-1, with D possibly being TRBD1 or TRBD2 (5 bases each). The V gene's germline CDR1 is PRHDT and CDR2 FYEKMQ (reference sequence). The CDR3 sequence is 12 residues long. V was trimmed by 1 base and J by 15 bases, leaving 13 bases between them. The CDR3 nucleotides read TGTGCCAGCAGCTTAGTAGGGACCTCGACGTTCTTC. As protein: CASSLVGTSTFF.

The chain links TRBV30 to TRBJ2-7; a possible D gene is TRBD1 (6 bases). There are 12 residues in the CDR3. V gave up 2 bases and J gave up 6 bases, with 11 bases separating them. Per germline, CDR1 GTSNPN and CDR2 SVGIG (reference sequence). The CDR3 DNA follows: TGTGCCTGGAGTCCTACAGGGCGCGAGCAGTACTTC. Protein sequence: CAWSPTGREQYF.

This rearrangement joins TRBV5-6 to TRBJ2-5, with 7 bases matching TRBD2. The J call is doubtful: the DNA matches TRBJ2-7 better. CDR3 length equals 13 residues. Germline CDR1 is SGHDT and CDR2 is YYEEEE. The CDR3 here is CASSLGLPGEQYF. In DNA form, the CDR3 reads TGTGCCAGCAGCCTGGGACTACCGGGCGAGCAGTACTTC.

This clone was found once. The chain has TRBV28 and TRBJ2-1, with a tentative D call TRBD2 (6 bases). The CDR3 totals 16 residues. Between the trimmed V and J ends, which lost 4 bases and 3 bases, there was a span of 16 bases. Germline CDR1 MDHEN, CDR2 SYDVKM. Here the CDR3 reads CASSSKREAHYNEQFF. DNA of the CDR3: TGTGCCAGCAGTTCTAAGAGGGAGGCCCACTACAATGAGCAGTTCTTC.

This clone was counted only a few times. The chain joins TRBV30 to TRBJ1-5; 10 bases are shared with TRBD1. Trimming took 3 bases from V and 4 from J; bases not matched to a gene: 3. CDR1 and CDR2 (germline): GTSNPN, SVGIG (reference sequence). The CDR3 extends over 14 amino acids. This chain's CDR3 is CAWSQGQGNQPQHF. CDR3 sequence (DNA): TGTGCCTGGAGCCAGGGACAGGGGAATCAGCCCCAGCATTTT. The whole variable domain, remainder taken from reference TRBV30 and TRBJ1-5, is SQTIHQWPATLVQPVGSPLSLECTVEGTSNPNLYWYRQAAGRGLQLLFYSVGIGQISSEVPQNLSASRPQDRQFILSSKKLLLSDSGFYLCAWSQGQGNQPQHFGDGTRLSIL.

The chain couples TRBV7-8 to TRBJ2-1; perhaps TRBD1 as D (6 bases). Trimming stripped 4 bases from V and 2 bases from J, with 9 bases between. The CDR3 spans 14 residues. CDR1 is SGHVS, CDR2 FQNEAQ, per germline. CDR3 sequence reads: CASSSRQAYNEQFF. The CDR3 bases are TGTGCCAGCAGCTCGCGACAGGCCTACAATGAGCAGTTCTTC.

The chain recombines TRBV19 with TRBJ2-1; TRBD2 matches at 7 bases. Germline CDR1 reads LNHDA; CDR2 reads SQIVND (reference sequence). Trimming took 4 bases from V and 2 from J; bases not matched to a gene: 2. There are 14 residues in the CDR3. The CDR3 nucleotides are TGTGCCAGTAGTAATCGGGGGGCCTACAATGAGCAGTTCTTC. It encodes CASSNRGAYNEQFF.

The CDR3 DNA is TGTGCCAGCACCATGGGGAGGGGCTCACAGCCCCAGCATTTT. Its protein is CASTMGRGSQPQHF. The rearrangement links TRBV13 to TRBJ1-5, with a possible D match to TRBD1 (5 bases). The V gene's germline CDR1 is PRHDT and CDR2 FYEKMQ (reference sequence). CDR3 length equals 14 residues. V lost 7 bases to trimming and J lost 7 bases, with 17 bases between them.

The genes are TRBV2 and TRBJ2-7; 10 bases map to TRBD1. The V gene's germline CDR1 is SNHLY and CDR2 FYNNEI. The CDR3 has 15 residues. J was trimmed by 6 bases and V by 6 bases; bases with no gene match: 11. CDR3 sequence (DNA): TGTGCCAGCAGAGCGACAGGGGGCGGAGATGGCGAGCAGTACTTC. Translation gives CASRATGGGDGEQYF.

The V and J genes are TRBV28 and TRBJ2-3, with 7 bases identical to TRBD2. This CDR3 spans 15 amino acids. Per the germline V gene, CDR1 is MDHEN and CDR2 is SYDVKM. V shed 7 bases, J shed 0 bases, and the junction held 7 bases outside the gene matches. CDR3 DNA: TGTGCCAGCATAAGGCATAGCGGGAGCACAGATACGCAGTATTTT. Translated, it gives CASIRHSGSTDTQYF.

The chain links TRBV7-9 to TRBJ2-5; no definite D call. The V gene's germline CDR1 is SEHNR and CDR2 FQNEAQ (reference sequence). With 5 bases removed from V and 3 bases from J, the gap between germline ends came to 16 bases. The CDR3 contains 15 residues. The DNA for the CDR3 is TGTGCCAGCAGCACAGATGTGGGTAGGGAAGAGACCCAGTACTTC. It codes for CASSTDVGREETQYF.

DNA for the CDR3: TGTGCCAGCAGCTTGGGACTAGCGGGAAACTCCTTATCGGGTGAGCAGTTCTTC. Protein product: CASSLGLAGNSLSGEQFF. The chain links TRBV5-6 to TRBJ2-1; 11 positions match TRBD2. Germline CDR1 and CDR2: SGHDT and YYEEEE. Germline trimming cut 0 bases from V and 9 bases from J; bases unmatched to any gene: 14. This CDR3 is 18 amino acids long.

The genes are TRBV6-5 and TRBJ1-5; D possibly corresponds to TRBD1 (5 bases). The V gene lost 6 bases and the J gene lost 4 bases, with 10 bases spanning the gap. Germline V gives CDR1 MNHEY, CDR2 SVGAGI. The CDR3 is made up of 13 amino acids. CDR3 sequence: CASRRDRNQPQHF. For the CDR3, the DNA is TGTGCCAGCAGAAGAGACAGAAATCAGCCCCAGCATTTT.

On this clone itself: Sequence at one end of the junction differs from germline and may be a read error. The rearrangement uses TRBV27 and TRBJ2-4; D possibly corresponds to TRBD2 (5 bases). CDR3 length: 13 amino acids. The germline CDR1 and CDR2 sequences are MNHEY and SMNVEV (reference sequence). The chain's CDR3 is CASRPGTKHIQYF. CDR3 bases: TGTGCCAGCCGTCCGGGAACCAAACACATTCAGTACTTC.

The V gene is TRBV19, the J gene TRBJ1-1; D might be TRBD1 (6 bases). V shed 3 bases and J shed 3 bases, with 11 bases lying between them. The CDR3 is 14 residues long. Per the germline V gene, CDR1 is LNHDA and CDR2 is SQIVND (reference sequence). The CDR3 DNA is TGTGCCAGTAGTATCGAGACAGGCGACACTGAAGCTTTCTTT. Its protein is CASSIETGDTEAFF.

A word on this clone: This sequence may be a read error, since a much larger clone differs from it by one base. The rearrangement joins TRBV19 to TRBJ1-1; no clear D. The CDR3 is 11 amino acids. The V gene lost 6 bases and the J gene lost 0 bases, with 2 bases spanning the gap. CDR1 and CDR2 (germline): LNHDA, SQIVND (reference sequence). The CDR3 DNA sequence: TGTGCCAGTAGCTTGAACACTGAAGCTTTCTTT. Translation: CASSLNTEAFF.

The gene calls are TRBV11-3 and TRBJ2-1; D may match TRBD1 or TRBD2 (5 bases each). Germline V lookup: CDR1 SGHNT, CDR2 YENEEA. V was clipped by 1 base and J by 6 bases, with 7 bases between them. The CDR3 totals 13 residues. The CDR3 DNA is TGTGCCAGCAGCTTAGCTGGGGGCAATGAGCAGTTCTTC. This translates into CASSLAGGNEQFF.

The V call is TRBV29-1, the J call TRBJ1-2; TRBD1 aligns across 9 bases. Germline CDR1 SQVTM, CDR2 ANQGSEA. The J segment lost 6 bases and the V segment lost 6 bases, leaving 2 bases of the junction unmatched. This CDR3 region has 11 residues. The chain's CDR3 is CSVGTGHGYTF. The DNA of the CDR3 is TGCAGCGTCGGGACAGGGCATGGCTACACCTTC.

This rearrangement joins TRBV5-6 to TRBJ2-7, with TRBD2 as a possible D gene (5 bases). V lost 1 base, J lost 3 bases, and 17 bases lay in between. CDR3 length: 16 residues. In germline, CDR1 is SGHDT, CDR2 YYEEEE. CDR3 region: CASSLFLAGSLYEQYF. As DNA, the CDR3 is TGTGCCAGCAGCTTGTTTCTAGCAGGAAGCCTCTACGAGCAGTACTTC.